These 25 T cell receptor beta chains were all obtained from the same sample, sequenced in a study of cytomegalovirus exposure and HLA in healthy donors. Primers: 60 Vbeta forward and 13 Jbeta reverse. Some clones are missing from TCRdb's copy, which holds only in-frame ones; the method was immunoSEQ multiplex PCR. The data contain some 150,000 clones, around three quarters of them singletons. The sequenced sample was PBMCs. The receptors stem from a man aged 40-55 years in good health and CMV-seronegative.

V gene TRBV6-5 combines with J gene TRBJ1-1, with D possibly matching TRBD1 (6 bases). V was pared by 4 bases and J by 6 bases, with 15 bases between. The CDR3 totals 14 residues. Looked up from germline, CDR1 is MNHEY and CDR2 is SVGAGI. Written as DNA, the CDR3 is TGTGCCAGCAGTTCCGCGGCAGGGGTCTCTGAAGCTTTCTTT. This gives the protein CASSSAAGVSEAFF.

The chain recombines TRBV27 with TRBJ2-3; perhaps TRBD1 as D (5 bases). The germline gives CDR1 MNHEY, CDR2 SMNVEV (reference sequence). This CDR3 comprises 17 residues. The V gene lost 2 bases and the J gene lost 4 bases, with 19 bases spanning the gap. CDR3: CASSLGVRPGQADTQYF. The CDR3 DNA follows: TGTGCCAGCAGTTTAGGAGTGCGGCCAGGACAAGCAGATACGCAGTATTTT.

CDR3 nucleotide sequence: TGTGCCAGCAGGCGTGGAGGAGGCGGGAGGGAGACCCAGTACTTC. Translation: CASRRGGGGRETQYF. This chain uses TRBV7-2 with TRBJ2-5, with TRBD2 matching 8 bases. The V gene end was trimmed by 6 bases and the J gene end by 5 bases; junction bases not matched to a gene: 11. The CDR3 runs to 15 residues. The germline V gene has CDR1 SGHTA and CDR2 FQGNSA.

V gene TRBV4-3 combines with J gene TRBJ2-1, with a weak D call TRBD2 (6 bases). The ends were cut back, 4 bases at V and 2 bases at J, with 24 bases in the middle. The CDR3 runs 19 residues. The germline gives CDR1 LGHNA, CDR2 YSLEER. The CDR3 spells CASSPTLRLARSTYNEQFF. The CDR3 DNA reads TGCGCCAGCAGCCCCACCCTTAGGCTAGCGAGGAGCACCTACAATGAGCAGTTCTTC.

This clone was observed once. The V and J genes are TRBV5-1 and TRBJ1-5, with D tentatively TRBD1 (5 bases). This CDR3 has 15 amino acids. The ends were cut back, 4 bases at V and 2 bases at J, with 13 bases in the middle. Germline V gives CDR1 SGHRS, CDR2 YFSETQ. CDR3 amino acids: CASSPGPGGNQPQHF. DNA for the CDR3: TGCGCCAGCAGCCCCGGCCCGGGGGGCAATCAGCCCCAGCATTTT.

This chain uses TRBV5-6 with TRBJ1-2; 7 bases fit TRBD1. The V segment lost 2 bases and the J segment 7 bases; nucleotides outside the gene matches: 5. CDR1 is SGHDT, CDR2 YYEEEE, per germline. This CDR3 has 13 residues. The CDR3 reads CASSFRGIGGYTF. CDR3 nucleotides: TGTGCCAGCAGCTTCAGGGGGATAGGTGGCTACACCTTC.

This clone was seen a few times. The chain uses TRBV29-1 and TRBJ2-7, with D maybe TRBD2 (5 bases). This CDR3 is 15 amino acids long. Trimming left V 7 bases short and J 0 bases short, with 19 bases between. Looked up from germline, CDR1 is SQVTM and CDR2 is ANQGSEA. CDR3 region: CSGAKGEGSSYEQYF. The CDR3 DNA is TGCAGCGGAGCGAAGGGAGAGGGTAGCTCCTACGAGCAGTACTTC.

The chain combines TRBV28 with TRBJ2-7; 9 nucleotides line up with TRBD2. CDR3 length: 15 residues. Germline V gives CDR1 MDHEN, CDR2 SYDVKM. V shed 3 bases, J shed 5 bases, and the junction held 8 bases outside the gene matches. Written as DNA, the CDR3 is TGTGCCAGCAGTTTTGGCGGGAGGGCCGTTCACGAGCAGTACTTC. Translating it yields CASSFGGRAVHEQYF.

The rearrangement joins TRBV7-2 to TRBJ2-4; weak D call: TRBD2 (5 bases). This CDR3 is built from 11 residues. Between the trimmed V and J ends, which lost 4 bases and 11 bases, there was a span of 9 bases. Germline V gene lookup returns CDR1 SGHTA and CDR2 FQGNSA. CDR3 region: CASSSSSLQYF. DNA of the CDR3: TGTGCCAGCAGCTCTAGCAGCCTTCAGTACTTC.

The rearrangement links TRBV27 to TRBJ1-2; tentative D call: TRBD1 (6 bases). This CDR3 has 15 residues. V was shortened by 6 bases and J by 0 bases, with 14 bases between the two germline ends. Germline V gene data show CDR1 as MNHEY and CDR2 as SMNVEV (reference sequence). Here the CDR3 reads CASRQGSAPNYGYTF. The CDR3 DNA sequence: TGTGCCAGCAGGCAGGGGTCCGCGCCTAACTATGGCTACACCTTC.

This clone has more than one count but fewer than ten. The chain links TRBV28 to TRBJ1-1; D call uncertain. The ends were cut back, 3 bases at V and 3 bases at J, with 14 bases in the middle. The CDR3 runs 15 residues. Germline assignment: CDR1 MDHEN and CDR2 SYDVKM. The DNA of the CDR3 is TGTGCCAGCAGTTTTGTAGGAGCGTACGACACTGAAGCTTTCTTT. It specifies CASSFVGAYDTEAFF.

The chain recombines TRBV29-1 with TRBJ2-5; TRBD2 agrees at 8 bases. Germline-derived CDR1 and CDR2 are SQVTM and ANQGSEA. Losses at the gene ends were 7 bases for V and 2 bases for J; bases not matched to a gene: 6. The CDR3 runs to 13 residues. DNA of the CDR3: TGCAGCGCTGAGACGGGAGGGCAAGAGACCCAGTACTTC. Protein product: CSAETGGQETQYF. Combining the CDR3 with reference TRBV29-1 and TRBJ2-5 gives the whole variable domain SAVISQKPSRDICQRGTSLTIQCQVDSQVTMMFWYRQQPGQSLTLIATANQGSEATYESGFVIDKFPISRPNLTFSTLTVSNMSPEDSSIYLCSAETGGQETQYFGPGTRLLVL.

This rearrangement joins TRBV27 to TRBJ2-1, with 7 bases aligning to TRBD1. The junction had 10 bases not matched to a gene; V was cut back by 1 base and J by 7 bases. There are 16 residues in the CDR3. Per the germline V gene, CDR1 is MNHEY and CDR2 is SMNVEV (reference sequence). In DNA form, the CDR3 reads TGTGCCAGCAGTTTATTCGGGGACAGAAGTTTTAATGAGCAGTTCTTC. Residues: CASSLFGDRSFNEQFF.

Concerning this clone itself: The sample holds other DNA sequences that translate to the same CDR3. This chain links TRBV5-4 with TRBJ2-1, with TRBD2 matching over 8 bases. This CDR3 region has 14 residues. The germline V gene encodes CDR1 SGHNT and CDR2 YYREEE (reference sequence). Trimming at V came to 2 bases and at J to 6 bases, leaving 4 bases not matched to a gene. This chain's CDR3 is CASSLAGARNEQFF. In DNA form, the CDR3 reads TGTGCCAGCAGCTTAGCGGGAGCCCGCAATGAGCAGTTCTTC.

The chain has TRBV5-1 and TRBJ2-5; tentatively, D is TRBD1 (6 bases). The DNA end lines up better with TRBJ2-7; the J call may be wrong. In germline, CDR1 is SGHRS, CDR2 YFSETQ. This CDR3 comprises 17 residues. The CDR3 protein is CASSLGESLGARNEQYF. The CDR3 nucleotides are TGCGCCAGCAGCTTGGGGGAATCGTTGGGGGCGCGGAACGAGCAGTACTTC.

On this clone: This sample also contains other DNA sequences that code for the same CDR3. The chain combines TRBV4-1 with TRBJ2-7, with TRBD1 matching over 8 bases. V lost 3 bases to trimming and J lost 4 bases; unmatched junction nucleotides: 5. The CDR3 covers 14 residues. Germline assignment: CDR1 MGHRA and CDR2 YSYEKL. The CDR3 sequence is CASSHPGQGYEQYF. Here the CDR3 DNA reads TGCGCCAGCAGCCACCCCGGACAGGGTTACGAGCAGTACTTC.

This clone was detected only once. J is TRBJ1-2 and V is TRBV6-1; 9 nucleotides match TRBD1. J was trimmed by 3 bases and V by 5 bases; bases with no gene match: 7. The CDR3 spans 15 residues. Germline V gene data show CDR1 as MNHNS and CDR2 as SASEGT. CDR3 coding DNA: TGTGCCAGCAGTTCACCGGGACAGGGTTACTATGGCTACACCTTC. This sequence encodes CASSSPGQGYYGYTF.

The rearrangement links TRBV6-5 to TRBJ2-1, with D perhaps matching TRBD2 (6 bases). The CDR3 has 14 residues. V lost 5 bases to trimming and J lost 4 bases, with 12 bases between them. The germline V gene encodes CDR1 MNHEY and CDR2 SVGAGI. The CDR3 sequence: CASSPGTGYNEQFF. The CDR3 DNA sequence: TGTGCCAGCAGTCCCGGGACTGGATACAATGAGCAGTTCTTC.

To note about this clone: The junction and the germline gene differ at one end; a read error may be behind it. The chain combines TRBV7-7 with TRBJ2-7, with D possibly called TRBD1 or TRBD2 (6 bases each). The length of the CDR3 is 15 residues. Per the germline V gene, CDR1 is SSHAT and CDR2 is FNYEAQ (reference sequence). For the CDR3, the DNA is TGTGCTAGCAGCTTAGGGGGGCTAGCCGGTAACGAGCAGTACTTC. Translating gives CASSLGGLAGNEQYF.

The V gene is TRBV27, the J gene TRBJ2-7; tentatively, D is TRBD1 (6 bases). Germline CDR1 and CDR2: MNHEY and SMNVEV (reference sequence). The CDR3 runs to 15 residues. Trimming took 6 bases from V and 6 from J, leaving 21 bases between them. This chain's CDR3 is CASSWTPTGVSEQYF. The CDR3 DNA sequence: TGTGCCAGCAGCTGGACTCCGACAGGCGTCTCCGAGCAGTACTTC.

This clone turned up a few times. V gene TRBV5-1 combines with J gene TRBJ2-1; tentatively, D is TRBD2 (5 bases). V lost 6 bases to trimming and J lost 0 bases, with 10 bases between them. CDR1 is SGHRS, CDR2 YFSETQ, per germline. This CDR3 comprises 14 residues. CDR3: CASTWENSYNEQFF. The DNA of the CDR3 is TGCGCCAGCACCTGGGAGAACTCCTACAATGAGCAGTTCTTC.

V is TRBV6-5 and J is TRBJ2-2; 10 nucleotides line up with TRBD2. With 2 bases clipped from V and 5 bases from J, the junction kept 5 bases outside the gene matches. The germline gives CDR1 MNHEY, CDR2 SVGAGI. This CDR3 is 16 amino acids long. Here the CDR3 DNA reads TGTGCCAGCAGTTACGCAGCGGGAGGGCCGACCGGGGAGCTGTTTTTT. This gives the protein CASSYAAGGPTGELFF.

The J gene is TRBJ2-7, the V gene TRBV19; D is perhaps TRBD2 (6 bases). The ends were cut back, 2 bases at V and 2 bases at J, with 25 bases in the middle. The CDR3 length is 19 residues. The germline CDR1 and CDR2 sequences are LNHDA and SQIVND (reference sequence). The CDR3 here is CASSILPSALGGFTYEQYF. CDR3 sequence (DNA): TGTGCCAGTAGTATACTCCCTTCCGCGCTGGGGGGTTTTACCTACGAGCAGTACTTC.

The chain links TRBV5-4 to TRBJ2-3; no clear D gene. This CDR3 contains 13 residues. The germline V and J ends were trimmed by 2 bases and 0 bases, with 4 bases remaining between them. CDR1 is SGHNT, CDR2 YYREEE, per germline (reference sequence). The CDR3 DNA reads as TGTGCCAGCAGCTTCGGGAGCACAGATACGCAGTATTTT. Protein product: CASSFGSTDTQYF.

The chain carries TRBV7-6 and TRBJ2-1; D possibly corresponds to TRBD1 (6 bases). The CDR3 extends over 14 amino acids. Looked up from germline, CDR1 is SGHVS and CDR2 is FNYEAQ. The V end lost 1 base, the J end lost 6 bases, and 10 bases lay between the germline ends. CDR3 sequence: CASSLETGRNEQFF. In DNA form, the CDR3 reads TGTGCCAGCAGCTTAGAAACAGGGCGCAATGAGCAGTTCTTC.